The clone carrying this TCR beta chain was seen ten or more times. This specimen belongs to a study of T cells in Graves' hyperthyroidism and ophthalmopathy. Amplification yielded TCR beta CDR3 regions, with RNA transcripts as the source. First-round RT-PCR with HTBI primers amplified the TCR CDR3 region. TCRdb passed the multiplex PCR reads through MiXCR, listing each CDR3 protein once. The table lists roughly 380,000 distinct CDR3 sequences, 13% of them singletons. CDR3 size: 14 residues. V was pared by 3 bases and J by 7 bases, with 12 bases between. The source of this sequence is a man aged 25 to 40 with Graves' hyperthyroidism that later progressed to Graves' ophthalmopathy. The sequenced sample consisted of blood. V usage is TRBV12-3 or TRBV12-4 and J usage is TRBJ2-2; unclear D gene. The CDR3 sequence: CASSLRVTGGELFF. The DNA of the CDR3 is TGTGCCAGCAGTTTGCGAGTAACGGGCGGGGAGCTGTTTTTT.